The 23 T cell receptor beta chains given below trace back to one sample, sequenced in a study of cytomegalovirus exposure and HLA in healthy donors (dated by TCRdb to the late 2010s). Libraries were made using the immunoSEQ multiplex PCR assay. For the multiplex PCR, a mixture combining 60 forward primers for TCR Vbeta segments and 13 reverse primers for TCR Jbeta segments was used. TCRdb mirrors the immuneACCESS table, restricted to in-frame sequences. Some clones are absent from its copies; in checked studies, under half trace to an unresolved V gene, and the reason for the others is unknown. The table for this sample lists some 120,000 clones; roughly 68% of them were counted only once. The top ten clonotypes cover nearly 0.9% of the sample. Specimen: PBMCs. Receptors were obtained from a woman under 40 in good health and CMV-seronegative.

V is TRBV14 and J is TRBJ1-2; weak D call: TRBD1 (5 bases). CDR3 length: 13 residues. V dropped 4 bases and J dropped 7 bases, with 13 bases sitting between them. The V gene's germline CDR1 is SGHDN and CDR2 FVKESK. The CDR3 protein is CASSRRGLGGYTF. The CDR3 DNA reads TGTGCCAGCAGCCGCCGGGGACTTGGTGGCTACACCTTC. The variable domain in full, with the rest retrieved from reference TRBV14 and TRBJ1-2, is EAGVTQFPSHSVIEKGQTVTLRCDPISGHDNLYWYRRVMGKEIKFLLHFVKESKQDESGMPNNRFLAERTGGTYSTLKVQPAELEDSGVYFCASSRRGLGGYTFGSGTRLTVV.

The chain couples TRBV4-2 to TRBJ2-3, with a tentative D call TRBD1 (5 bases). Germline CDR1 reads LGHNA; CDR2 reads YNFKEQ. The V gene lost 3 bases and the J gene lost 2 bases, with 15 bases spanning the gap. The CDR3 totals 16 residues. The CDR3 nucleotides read TGTGCCAGCAGCCAGACAGTCGCTTCGGCCACAGATACGCAGTATTTT. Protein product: CASSQTVASATDTQYF.

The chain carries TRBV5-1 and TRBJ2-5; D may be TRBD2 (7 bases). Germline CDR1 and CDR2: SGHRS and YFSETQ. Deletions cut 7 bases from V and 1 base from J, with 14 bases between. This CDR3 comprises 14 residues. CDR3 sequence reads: CASGGGHVQETQYF. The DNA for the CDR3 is TGCGCCAGCGGGGGGGGGCACGTCCAAGAGACCCAGTACTTC.

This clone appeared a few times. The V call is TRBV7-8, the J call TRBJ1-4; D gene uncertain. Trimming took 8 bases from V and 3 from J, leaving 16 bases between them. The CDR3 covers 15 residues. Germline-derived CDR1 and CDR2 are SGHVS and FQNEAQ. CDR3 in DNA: TGTGCCAGCCAGCAACGGGGAGGGTCTAATGAAAAACTGTTTTTT. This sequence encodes CASQQRGGSNEKLFF. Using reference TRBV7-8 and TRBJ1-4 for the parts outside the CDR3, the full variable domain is GAGVSQSPRYKVAKRGQDVALRCDPISGHVSLFWYQQALGQGPEFLTYFQNEAQLDKSGLPSDRFFAERPEGSVSTLKIQRTQQEDSAVYLCASQQRGGSNEKLFFGSGTQLSVL.

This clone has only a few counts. As DNA, the CDR3 is TGTGCCAGCAGTCCGGGACAGGCGATCAATCAGCCCCAGCATTTT. Translation: CASSPGQAINQPQHF. The chain employs TRBV7-8 and TRBJ1-5; 8 bases align to TRBD1. CDR1 is SGHVS, CDR2 FQNEAQ, per germline. The CDR3 has 15 amino acids. V gave up 6 bases and J gave up 3 bases; unmatched junction bases: 7.

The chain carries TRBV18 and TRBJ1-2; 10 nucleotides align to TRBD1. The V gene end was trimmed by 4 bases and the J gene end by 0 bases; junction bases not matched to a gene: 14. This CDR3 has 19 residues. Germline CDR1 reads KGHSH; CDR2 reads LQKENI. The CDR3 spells CASSLRTGGGLRANYGYTF. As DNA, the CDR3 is TGTGCCAGCTCACTACGGACAGGGGGTGGACTCCGAGCTAACTATGGCTACACCTTC.

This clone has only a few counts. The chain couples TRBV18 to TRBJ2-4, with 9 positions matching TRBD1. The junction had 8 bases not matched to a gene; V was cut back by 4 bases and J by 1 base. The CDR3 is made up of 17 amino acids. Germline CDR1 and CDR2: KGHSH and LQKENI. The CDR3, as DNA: TGTGCCAGCTCACAGGACAGGGGAAAGGTTGCCAAAAACATTCAGTACTTC. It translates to CASSQDRGKVAKNIQYF.

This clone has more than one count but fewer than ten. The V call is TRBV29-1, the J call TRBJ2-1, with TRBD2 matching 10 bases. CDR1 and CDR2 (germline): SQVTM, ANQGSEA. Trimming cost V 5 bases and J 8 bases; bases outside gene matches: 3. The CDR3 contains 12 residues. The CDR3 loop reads CSVSSGSDEQFF. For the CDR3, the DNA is TGCAGCGTTTCTAGCGGGAGTGATGAGCAGTTCTTC.

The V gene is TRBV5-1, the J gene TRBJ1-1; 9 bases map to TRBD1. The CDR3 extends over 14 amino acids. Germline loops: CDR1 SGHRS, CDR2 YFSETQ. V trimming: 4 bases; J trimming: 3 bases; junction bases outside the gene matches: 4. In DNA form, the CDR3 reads TGCGCCAGCAGCAAGACAGGGGGGTACACTGAAGCTTTCTTT. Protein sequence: CASSKTGGYTEAFF.

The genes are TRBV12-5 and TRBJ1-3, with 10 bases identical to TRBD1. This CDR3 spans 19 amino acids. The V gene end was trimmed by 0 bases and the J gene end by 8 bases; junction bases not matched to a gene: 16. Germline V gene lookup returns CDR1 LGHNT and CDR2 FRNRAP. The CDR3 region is CASGLVYSGQGSLVHTIYF. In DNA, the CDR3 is TGTGCTAGTGGTTTGGTATACTCGGGACAGGGGAGTCTCGTCCACACCATATATTTT.

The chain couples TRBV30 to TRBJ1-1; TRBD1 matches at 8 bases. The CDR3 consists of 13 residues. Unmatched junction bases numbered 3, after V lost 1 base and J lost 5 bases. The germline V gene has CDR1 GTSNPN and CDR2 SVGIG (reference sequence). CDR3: CAWSEQGETEAFF. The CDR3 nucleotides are TGTGCCTGGAGTGAACAGGGGGAGACTGAAGCTTTCTTT.

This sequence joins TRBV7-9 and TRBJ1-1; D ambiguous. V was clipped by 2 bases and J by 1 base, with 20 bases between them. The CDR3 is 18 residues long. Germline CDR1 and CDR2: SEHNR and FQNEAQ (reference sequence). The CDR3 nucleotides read TGTGCCAGCAGCTTACAGGACTACGGAGCCAGGTCGAACACTGAAGCTTTCTTT. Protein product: CASSLQDYGARSNTEAFF.

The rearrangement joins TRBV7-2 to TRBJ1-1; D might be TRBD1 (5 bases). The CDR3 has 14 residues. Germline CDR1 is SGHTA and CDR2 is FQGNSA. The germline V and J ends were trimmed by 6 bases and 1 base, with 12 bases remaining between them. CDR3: CASRPGTSNTEAFF. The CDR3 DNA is TGTGCCAGCAGGCCCGGGACTTCGAACACTGAAGCTTTCTTT.

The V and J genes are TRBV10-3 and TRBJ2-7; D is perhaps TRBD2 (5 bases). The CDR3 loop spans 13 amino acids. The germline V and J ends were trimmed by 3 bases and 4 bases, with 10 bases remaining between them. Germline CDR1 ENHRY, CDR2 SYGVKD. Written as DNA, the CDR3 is TGTGCCATCAGTGAAAGGGAGTTTTACGAGCAGTACTTC. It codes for CAISEREFYEQYF.

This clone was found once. The CDR3 DNA is TGTGCCAGCAGTTACTCGATTGAGAGCTCCTACAATGAGCAGTTCTTC. Its protein is CASSYSIESSYNEQFF. V gene TRBV6-5 combines with J gene TRBJ2-1; D is unresolved. CDR1 is MNHEY and CDR2 is SVGAGI in the germline V gene. V lost 0 bases and J lost 0, with 9 bases in between. The CDR3 spans 16 residues.

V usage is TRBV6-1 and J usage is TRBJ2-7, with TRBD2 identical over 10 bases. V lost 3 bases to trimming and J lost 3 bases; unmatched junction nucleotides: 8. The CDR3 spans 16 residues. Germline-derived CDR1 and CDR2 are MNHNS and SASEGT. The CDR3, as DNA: TGTGCCAGCAGTGAGTACCTAGCGGGAGCAAACTACGAGCAGTACTTC. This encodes CASSEYLAGANYEQYF.

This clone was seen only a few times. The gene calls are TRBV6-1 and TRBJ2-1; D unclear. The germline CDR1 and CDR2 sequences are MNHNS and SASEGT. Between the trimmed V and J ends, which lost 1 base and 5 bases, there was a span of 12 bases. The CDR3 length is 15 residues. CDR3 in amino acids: CASSEGAAYNNEQFF. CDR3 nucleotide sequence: TGTGCCAGCAGTGAAGGGGCCGCCTATAACAATGAGCAGTTCTTC.

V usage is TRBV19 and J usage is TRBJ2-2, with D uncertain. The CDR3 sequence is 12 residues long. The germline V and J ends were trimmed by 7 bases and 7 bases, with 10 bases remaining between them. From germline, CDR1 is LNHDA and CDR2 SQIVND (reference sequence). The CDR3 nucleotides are TGTGCCAGTAATCTCGCGCGCGGGGAGCTGTTTTTT. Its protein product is CASNLARGELFF. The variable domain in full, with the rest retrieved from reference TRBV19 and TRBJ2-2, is DGGITQSPKYLFRKEGQNVTLSCEQNLNHDAMYWYRQDPGQGLRLIYYSQIVNDFQKGDIAEGYSVSREKKESFPLTVTSAQKNPTAFYLCASNLARGELFFGEGSRLTVL.

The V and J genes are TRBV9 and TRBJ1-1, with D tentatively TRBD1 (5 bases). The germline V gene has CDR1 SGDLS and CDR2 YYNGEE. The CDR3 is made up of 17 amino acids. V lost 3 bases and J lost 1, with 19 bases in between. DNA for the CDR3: TGTGCCAGCAGCGCAAGTCTCGGGGGTCGGGGGAACACTGAAGCTTTCTTT. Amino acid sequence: CASSASLGGRGNTEAFF.

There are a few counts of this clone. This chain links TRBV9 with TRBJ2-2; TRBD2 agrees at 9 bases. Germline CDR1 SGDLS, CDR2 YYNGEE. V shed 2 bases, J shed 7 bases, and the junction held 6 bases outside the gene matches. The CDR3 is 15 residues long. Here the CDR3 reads CASSVGGRAGGELFF. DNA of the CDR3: TGTGCCAGCAGCGTCGGCGGGAGGGCGGGCGGGGAGCTGTTTTTT. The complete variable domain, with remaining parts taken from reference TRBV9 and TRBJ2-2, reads DSGVTQTPKHLITATGQRVTLRCSPRSGDLSVYWYQQSLDQGLQFLIQYYNGEERAKGNILERFSAQQFPDLHSELNLSSLELGDSALYFCASSVGGRAGGELFFGEGSRLTVL.

This chain's CDR3 is CASSVGGAFYGYTF. CDR3 in DNA: TGTGCCAGCAGCGTAGGGGGCGCTTTTTATGGCTACACCTTC. The V gene is TRBV9, the J gene TRBJ1-2, with TRBD1 as a possible D gene (5 bases). V lost 0 bases, J lost 5 bases, and 11 bases lay in between. From germline, CDR1 is SGDLS and CDR2 YYNGEE. The CDR3 totals 14 residues.

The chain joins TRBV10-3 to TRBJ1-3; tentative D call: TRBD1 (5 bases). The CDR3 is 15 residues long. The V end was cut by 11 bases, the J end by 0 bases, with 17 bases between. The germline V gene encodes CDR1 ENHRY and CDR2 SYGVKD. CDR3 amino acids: CAAGSQGLSGNTIYF. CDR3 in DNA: TGTGCCGCAGGGTCCCAGGGACTCTCTGGAAACACCATATATTTT.

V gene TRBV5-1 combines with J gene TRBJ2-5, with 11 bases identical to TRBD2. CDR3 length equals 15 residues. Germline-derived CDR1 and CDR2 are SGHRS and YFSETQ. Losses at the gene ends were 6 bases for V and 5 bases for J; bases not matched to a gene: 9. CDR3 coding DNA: TGCGCCAGCATCCTTAGCGGGAGGGCCGGGGAGACCCAGTACTTC. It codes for CASILSGRAGETQYF.